These 2 T cell receptor beta chains originate from one sample sequenced in a study of blood T cell repertoires in COVID-19. The assay was immunoSEQ multiplex PCR, and TCRdb's table has in-frame clones only and misses some. The sample lists about 250,000 clones, under 85% occurring once. The sample consisted of peripheral blood. The receptors come from a woman between 40 and 55 years old with active or convalescent COVID-19.

The rearrangement links TRBV7-3 to TRBJ2-1; 9 nucleotides line up with TRBD2. The germline gives CDR1 SGHTA, CDR2 FQGTGA. Trimming cost V 5 bases and J 8 bases; bases outside gene matches: 10. There are 15 residues in the CDR3. The CDR3 DNA sequence: TGTGCCAGCAGCCTCCTAGCGGGGACGTCGGATGAGCAGTTCTTC. It translates to CASSLLAGTSDEQFF.

As to this clone: This may be a read error: a much more frequent sequence differs by one nucleotide. The chain carries TRBV7-9 and TRBJ1-4, with 9 positions matching TRBD1. The germline V gene has CDR1 SEHNR and CDR2 FQNEAQ (reference sequence). This CDR3 has 15 residues. V shed 0 bases and J 5 bases; nucleotides not matched to a gene: 1. CDR3 protein: CASSLAGTGNEKLFF. The CDR3 coding sequence is TGTGCCAGCAGCTTAGCCGGGACAGGGAATGAAAAACTGTTTTTT.